This TCR beta chain was documented in a study of OX40 agonist ivuxolimab in advanced cancers. TCRdb's table, derived via immunoSEQ multiplex PCR, lists solely in-frame clones and lacks some. Of over 45,000 clones in the sample, roughly 89% were seen once. The germline V gene encodes CDR1 PRHDT and CDR2 FYEKMQ (reference sequence). The CDR3 is made up of 14 amino acids. V gave up 1 base and J gave up 4 bases, with 9 bases separating them. The chain employs TRBV13 and TRBJ2-3; a weak D match, TRBD1 (5 bases). The source was CD4+ or CD8+ T cells sorted from blood, collected in a trial of the OX40 agonist ivuxolimab. The sequence derives from an adult with an advanced solid tumor such as melanoma, head and neck, liver or kidney cancer. The CDR3 coding sequence is TGTGCCAGCAGCTTAGTGACAGTCCCAGATACGCAGTATTTT. Amino acids: CASSLVTVPDTQYF.